The 17 T cell receptor beta chains in this list originate from one sample, sequenced in a study of blood T cell repertoires in COVID-19. TCRdb's table, derived via immunoSEQ multiplex PCR, lists solely in-frame clones and lacks some. The sample records about 160,000 clones, 75% to 85% being singletons. Sequenced input: peripheral blood. The receptors derive from a human donor in a cohort sampled during active COVID-19.

This clone was observed a handful of times. V usage is TRBV5-1 and J usage is TRBJ2-7; tentatively, D is TRBD2 (7 bases). This CDR3 is built from 15 residues. Germline V gene sequence: CDR1 SGHRS, CDR2 YFSETQ. Deletions cut 0 bases from V and 0 bases from J, with 10 bases between. As DNA, the CDR3 is TGCGCCAGCAGCTTGGAAGGGGGGGTCTCCTACGAGCAGTACTTC. This sequence encodes CASSLEGGVSYEQYF.

A few counts support this clone. The V gene is TRBV30, the J gene TRBJ2-5, with 9 bases that match TRBD1. The CDR3 totals 17 residues. J lost 2 bases, V lost 1 base, and 11 bases had no gene match. Germline V lookup: CDR1 GTSNPN, CDR2 SVGIG (reference sequence). The CDR3 coding sequence is TGTGCCTGGAGTGGGGCCAACAGGGGGCGGGGGCAAGAGACCCAGTACTTC. Translation: CAWSGANRGRGQETQYF. The variable domain in full, with the rest retrieved from reference TRBV30 and TRBJ2-5, is SQTIHQWPATLVQPVGSPLSLECTVEGTSNPNLYWYRQAAGRGLQLLFYSVGIGQISSEVPQNLSASRPQDRQFILSSKKLLLSDSGFYLCAWSGANRGRGQETQYFGPGTRLLVL.

The rearrangement uses TRBV10-3 and TRBJ1-1; no firm D call. CDR1 and CDR2 from the germline V gene are ENHRY and SYGVKD. Trimming took off 0 bases at V and 1 base at J, with 6 bases between the two ends. The CDR3 sequence is 14 residues long. The CDR3 DNA follows: TGTGCCATCAGTGAGTCGACGGGGAACACTGAAGCTTTCTTT. It specifies CAISESTGNTEAFF.

The J gene is TRBJ1-1, the V gene TRBV12-3 or TRBV12-4, with no clear D. The CDR3 is 13 amino acids. The ends were cut back, 6 bases at V and 0 bases at J, with 8 bases in the middle. The CDR3 bases are TGTGCCAGCAGCCGGGATATGAACACTGAAGCTTTCTTT. This gives the protein CASSRDMNTEAFF.

This sequence joins TRBV7-2 and TRBJ2-7; no clear D. The CDR3 is made up of 13 amino acids. CDR1 and CDR2 (germline): SGHTA, FQGNSA. The germline V and J ends were trimmed by 5 bases and 4 bases, with 12 bases remaining between them. This CDR3 reads CASSPKSVYEQYF. As DNA, the CDR3 is TGTGCCAGCAGCCCAAAATCGGTATACGAGCAGTACTTC.

The V call is TRBV20-1, the J call TRBJ1-5; D may be TRBD1 (5 bases). This CDR3 has 15 residues. V was pared by 3 bases and J by 0 bases, with 12 bases between. CDR1 DFQATT and CDR2 SNEGSKA come from the germline V gene (reference sequence). The DNA for the CDR3 is TGCAGTGCTAGTCGCCGGGACTATAGCAATCAGCCCCAGCATTTT. Its protein product is CSASRRDYSNQPQHF.

The chain carries TRBV11-2 and TRBJ1-1; no clear D gene. Per the germline V gene, CDR1 is SGHAT and CDR2 is FQNNGV. This CDR3 has 15 amino acids. The V end lost 5 bases, the J end lost 4 bases, and 17 bases lay between the germline ends. CDR3 amino acids: CASSGLFRGGTEAFF. The CDR3, as DNA: TGTGCCAGCAGCGGGTTATTTCGGGGAGGCACTGAAGCTTTCTTT. Full variable domain (outside the CDR3, taken from reference TRBV11-2 and TRBJ1-1): EAGVAQSPRYKIIEKRQSVAFWCNPISGHATLYWYQQILGQGPKLLIQFQNNGVVDDSQLPKDRFSAERLKGVDSTLKIQPAKLEDSAVYLCASSGLFRGGTEAFFGQGTRLTVV.

V and J are TRBV28 and TRBJ1-5, with 8 bases fitting TRBD1. This CDR3 is built from 17 residues. The germline CDR1 and CDR2 sequences are MDHEN and SYDVKM. V trimming: 2 bases; J trimming: 4 bases; junction bases outside the gene matches: 10. This chain's CDR3 is CASSLVFGQGQNQPQHF. The CDR3 region has the DNA TGTGCCAGCAGTTTAGTGTTCGGACAGGGCCAAAATCAGCCCCAGCATTTT.

This clone came up a few times. The chain links TRBV19 to TRBJ2-2; D might be TRBD1 (6 bases). The CDR3 totals 13 residues. Germline lookup yields CDR1 LNHDA and CDR2 SQIVND (reference sequence). Trimming shortened V by 11 bases and J by 5 bases, and 15 bases separated the two germline ends. The CDR3 DNA reads as TGTGCCTGCGGACAGTTTTTTACCGGGGAGCTGTTTTTT. As protein: CACGQFFTGELFF.

This chain joins TRBV27 and TRBJ1-1, with 10 bases aligning to TRBD1. This CDR3 is 15 amino acids long. J was trimmed by 5 bases and V by 2 bases; bases with no gene match: 5. Germline CDR1 MNHEY, CDR2 SMNVEV (reference sequence). The CDR3 region is CASSLGWTGGTEAFF. The CDR3 nucleotides are TGTGCCAGCAGTTTAGGGTGGACAGGGGGTACTGAAGCTTTCTTT.

The CDR3 here is CASSFSGGGNSPLHF. CDR3 nucleotide sequence: TGTGCCAGCAGTTTTTCGGGGGGCGGTAATTCACCCCTCCACTTT. V is TRBV28 and J is TRBJ1-6; the D gene is possibly TRBD1 (6 bases). V lost 3 bases and J lost 6, with 12 bases in between. This CDR3 region has 15 residues. The germline CDR1 and CDR2 sequences are MDHEN and SYDVKM.

The CDR3 DNA reads as TGCGCCAGCAGCTTGGACAGGGGCTTCGGCGGCTACACCTTC. Protein sequence: CASSLDRGFGGYTF. V usage is TRBV5-1 and J usage is TRBJ1-2; 7 bases match TRBD1. The V gene end was trimmed by 0 bases and the J gene end by 8 bases; junction bases not matched to a gene: 7. The CDR3 covers 14 residues. Germline CDR1 SGHRS, CDR2 YFSETQ.

This sequence joins TRBV19 and TRBJ1-2; 7 bases align to TRBD1. The junction had 11 bases not matched to a gene; V was cut back by 8 bases and J by 5 bases. The CDR3 runs 14 residues. Germline CDR1 is LNHDA and CDR2 is SQIVND (reference sequence). Here the CDR3 DNA reads TGTGCCAGTGTCAGTATGGGACAGTTATATGGCTACACCTTC. Its protein is CASVSMGQLYGYTF.

The V and J genes are TRBV13 and TRBJ1-3; 8 nucleotides match TRBD1. The V gene's germline CDR1 is PRHDT and CDR2 FYEKMQ (reference sequence). This CDR3 has 15 amino acids. The ends lost 3 bases at V and 4 bases at J; junction bases unmatched: 5. The CDR3, as DNA: TGTGCCAGCAGCTTCCGACAGGGGTTCGGAAACACCATATATTTT. Amino acid sequence: CASSFRQGFGNTIYF. The full variable domain, its missing parts supplied by reference TRBV13 and TRBJ1-3, is AAGVIQSPRHLIKEKRETATLKCYPIPRHDTVYWYQQGPGQDPQFLISFYEKMQSDKGSIPDRFSAQQFSDYHSELNMSSLELGDSALYFCASSFRQGFGNTIYFGEGSWLTVV.

The V and J genes are TRBV7-2 and TRBJ1-1, with 9 bases aligning to TRBD1. Trimming took 3 bases from V and 4 from J; bases not matched to a gene: 6. Germline-derived CDR1 and CDR2 are SGHTA and FQGNSA. The CDR3 runs 15 residues. In DNA form, the CDR3 reads TGTGCCAGCAGCTTTTCCTCGGACAGGGGCACTGAAGCTTTCTTT. Amino acid sequence: CASSFSSDRGTEAFF.

This chain connects TRBV27 to TRBJ2-7, with D uncertain. This CDR3 region has 11 residues. Trimming cost V 4 bases and J 3 bases, with 4 bases left between them. From germline, CDR1 is MNHEY and CDR2 SMNVEV (reference sequence). The CDR3 DNA reads as TGTGCCAGCAGTTCAGGCTACGAGCAGTACTTC. Translated, it gives CASSSGYEQYF.

The chain links TRBV27 to TRBJ1-1; possibly TRBD1 for D (6 bases). Trimming cost V 7 bases and J 3 bases, with 21 bases left between them. Germline V gene sequence: CDR1 MNHEY, CDR2 SMNVEV (reference sequence). There are 16 residues in the CDR3. The CDR3 nucleotides read TGTGCCAGCAACCCCAGGGGTCCGTCATGGGACACTGAAGCTTTCTTT. Amino acid sequence: CASNPRGPSWDTEAFF.